These 4 T cell receptor beta chains were all obtained from the same sample, sequenced in a study of response to subunit inactivated influenza vaccine. TCRdb re-derived calls from the RT-PCR reads in MiXCR, one entry per CDR3 protein. The sample carries hundreds of thousands of distinct CDR3 sequences, 14% recorded once. The sample here was PBMCs from blood, taken around 15 days before vaccination. These receptors originate from a man in his fifties who received an inactivated influenza vaccine.

The genes are TRBV9 and TRBJ1-3; D is undetermined. Trimming left V 1 base short and J 0 bases short, with 8 bases between. The germline gives CDR1 SGDLS, CDR2 YYNGEE. The CDR3 is 15 residues long. CDR3 sequence reads: CASSVSENSGNTIYF. The CDR3 nucleotides are TGTGCCAGCAGCGTATCAGAAAACTCTGGAAACACCATATATTTT.

The rearrangement uses TRBV12-3 or TRBV12-4 and TRBJ2-5; unclear D gene. CDR3 length: 13 amino acids. Trimming removed 6 bases from V and 0 bases from J, with 8 bases in between. CDR3 coding DNA: TGTGCCAGCAGGCGCATCAACCAAGAGACCCAGTACTTC. Translated, it gives CASRRINQETQYF.

This clonotype came up a few times. The junction departs from germline at one end; a sequencing error may be responsible. The CDR3 here is CASSAGWRIF. Here the CDR3 DNA reads TGTGCCAGCAGTGCGGGTTGGAGGATCTTC. The chain has TRBV25-1 and TRBJ2-1; TRBD2 might be the D (5 bases). CDR1 is MGHDK, CDR2 SYGVNS, per germline. The CDR3 spans 10 residues.

This clonotype was counted at least ten times. The chain employs TRBV6-2 or TRBV6-3 and TRBJ2-1, with a possible D match to TRBD2 (7 bases). The CDR3 runs 14 residues. V was pared by 2 bases and J by 5 bases, with 10 bases between. Germline loops: CDR1 MNHEY, CDR2 SVGEGT. CDR3 region: CASSYGGANNEQFF. The CDR3 nucleotides are TGTGCCAGCAGTTACGGGGGGGCTAACAATGAGCAGTTCTTC.